Included here is one T cell receptor beta chain sequence, with context. The antigen is unknown. The data were obtained in a study of T cells in localized non-small cell lung cancer. Clones were read by immunoSEQ multiplex PCR, and TCRdb kept only the in-frame ones, dropping some. The top ten clones hold 1.7% of a sample with about 130,000 clones, more than 80% of them seen once. The germline gives CDR1 SGHDT, CDR2 YYEEEE. Trimming cost V 0 bases and J 1 base, with 8 bases left between them. This CDR3 has 15 amino acids. Study results and caveats: Appearing in adjacent lung were a median about 60 of the top 100 tumor clones. Uninvolved adjacent lung showed the highest T cell clonality, exceeding tumor. Those with higher blood T cell density had longer overall survival.

This clonotype originated in a female donor over 55 with stage I lung adenocarcinoma. The chain is built from TRBV5-6 and TRBJ2-1; tentative D call: TRBD1 (5 bases). Sequenced here: peripheral blood, sampled before any cancer treatment. CDR3: CASSLGTPSYNEQFF. The CDR3 region has the DNA TGTGCCAGCAGCTTGGGGACACCGTCCTACAATGAGCAGTTCTTC.